These 19 T cell receptor beta chains share one sample of origin, sequenced in a study of Graves' ophthalmopathy and Graves' hyperthyroidism. Beta-chain TCR CDR3 regions were amplified from RNA transcripts. HTBI primers primed a first-round RT-PCR, and a second-round multiplex PCR followed. TCRdb re-called the multiplex PCR reads through MiXCR, storing one row per CDR3 protein. In the table there are more than 300,000 distinct CDR3 sequences, 17% of which are singletons. Sequencing was performed on peripheral blood. The receptor set was obtained from an adult woman with stable Graves' hyperthyroidism.

The sample holds many counts of this clonotype. V gene TRBV6-2 or TRBV6-3 combines with J gene TRBJ2-4, with TRBD1 as a possible D gene (6 bases). The CDR3 is made up of 16 amino acids. V lost 0 bases and J lost 0, with 9 bases in between. Per the germline V gene, CDR1 is MNHEY and CDR2 is SVGEGT. CDR3 DNA: TGTGCCAGCAGTTACTCGCCAGGGGTAGCCAAAAACATTCAGTACTTC. Translated, it gives CASSYSPGVAKNIQYF.

This clonotype was detected ten times or more. This chain uses TRBV27 with TRBJ2-5; no clear D. Trimming cost V 5 bases and J 4 bases, with 14 bases left between them. The CDR3 is 14 amino acids. Germline V gives CDR1 MNHEY, CDR2 SMNVEV (reference sequence). The CDR3 DNA reads TGTGCCAGCAGTCCTATTCAATGGCCAGAGACCCAGTACTTC. Translating gives CASSPIQWPETQYF.

This clonotype was counted at least ten times. V gene TRBV10-3 combines with J gene TRBJ2-5; D gene unclear. Germline CDR1 is ENHRY and CDR2 is SYGVKD. This CDR3 is built from 13 residues. V gave up 5 bases and J gave up 4 bases, with 11 bases separating them. CDR3 sequence: CAISTGDGETQYF. The CDR3, as DNA: TGTGCCATCAGTACCGGAGATGGAGAGACCCAGTACTTC.

This clonotype was observed many times. The chain combines TRBV10-3 with TRBJ1-5; the D is unclear. The germline V gene has CDR1 ENHRY and CDR2 SYGVKD. Trimming cost V 4 bases and J 5 bases, with 21 bases left between them. This CDR3 region has 17 residues. DNA for the CDR3: TGTGCCATCAGTGCCAAACTTACAGCGGTGGGAGATCAGCCCCAGCATTTT. Residues: CAISAKLTAVGDQPQHF.

This clonotype was detected ten times or more. V gene TRBV6-1 combines with J gene TRBJ2-5; 7 bases are a match to TRBD2. CDR1 and CDR2 (germline): MNHNS, SASEGT. The CDR3 covers 13 residues. V lost 8 bases, J lost 7 bases, and 10 bases stayed unmatched. The CDR3 here is CASRLAAKGTQYF. CDR3 DNA: TGTGCCAGCCGGCTAGCGGCGAAAGGGACCCAGTACTTC.

This clonotype was counted at least ten times. The chain carries TRBV2 and TRBJ2-7; D uncertain. The V gene lost 8 bases and the J gene lost 5 bases, with 16 bases spanning the gap. Germline CDR1 is SNHLY and CDR2 is FYNNEI. This CDR3 is built from 13 residues. The CDR3 loop is CASSLPKNNEQYF. The CDR3 DNA follows: TGTGCCAGCTCTTTACCGAAGAACAACGAGCAGTACTTC.

V is TRBV12-3 or TRBV12-4 and J is TRBJ2-2, with a weak D call TRBD2 (6 bases). This CDR3 spans 15 amino acids. Deletions cut 8 bases from V and 2 bases from J, with 15 bases between. The CDR3 nucleotides read TGTGCCAGCTTTGGCGGGACTGACAACACCGGGGAGCTGTTTTTT. Amino acid sequence: CASFGGTDNTGELFF.

This clonotype appeared many times. This chain uses TRBV4-3 with TRBJ1-1; D not resolved. Per germline, CDR1 LGHNA and CDR2 YSLEER. V was pared by 0 bases and J by 1 base, with 9 bases between. This CDR3 spans 15 amino acids. The CDR3 protein is CASSQDPGRNTEAFF. CDR3 DNA sequence: TGCGCCAGCAGCCAAGACCCCGGGAGGAACACTGAAGCTTTCTTT.

This clonotype was counted a few times. The genes are TRBV10-2 and TRBJ2-5; D possibly corresponds to TRBD2 (5 bases). CDR1 and CDR2 (germline): WSHSY, SAAADI. Trimming removed 7 bases at V and 5 bases at J, with 14 bases between. This CDR3 is 13 amino acids long. The CDR3 DNA follows: TGCGCCAGCAAGACCCCAGGCGGGGAGACCCAGTACTTC. Translated, it gives CASKTPGGETQYF.

This clonotype was recorded many times. J is TRBJ2-5 and V is TRBV10-3, with 9 bases aligning to TRBD1. CDR3 size: 16 residues. Trimming at V came to 3 bases and at J to 4 bases, leaving 9 bases not matched to a gene. Germline lookup yields CDR1 ENHRY and CDR2 SYGVKD. This chain's CDR3 is CAISEIPGTGRETQYF. The DNA of the CDR3 is TGTGCCATCAGTGAAATTCCGGGGACAGGGAGAGAGACCCAGTACTTC.

The sample holds many counts of this clonotype. This chain links TRBV28 with TRBJ2-2; 9 nucleotides line up with TRBD2. The germline CDR1 and CDR2 sequences are MDHEN and SYDVKM. The CDR3 spans 17 residues. With V trimmed by 5 bases and J by 4 bases, 11 bases remained unmatched. Here the CDR3 DNA reads TGTGCCAGCAGTACAAGAATAGCGGGAGCGGGCACCGGGGAGCTGTTTTTT. This codes for CASSTRIAGAGTGELFF. The variable domain in full, completed from reference TRBV28 and TRBJ2-2, reads DVKVTQSSRYLVKRTGEKVFLECVQDMDHENMFWYRQDPGLGLRLIYFSYDVKMKEKGDIPEGYSVSREKKERFSLILESASTNQTSMYLCASSTRIAGAGTGELFFGEGSRLTVL.

This clonotype has a count of ten or more. This chain links TRBV29-1 with TRBJ1-1; tentatively, D is TRBD1 (5 bases). Germline V gene data show CDR1 as SQVTM and CDR2 as ANQGSEA. V dropped 8 bases and J dropped 8 bases, with 21 bases sitting between them. The CDR3 covers 13 residues. The DNA for the CDR3 is TGCAGCACCAATCGGGACGCAACATCCGAAGCTTTCTTT. This translates into CSTNRDATSEAFF.

This clonotype was observed many times. V and J are TRBV7-9 and TRBJ1-3; D remains unclear. CDR1 and CDR2 (germline): SEHNR, FQNEAQ (reference sequence). There are 13 residues in the CDR3. Trimming left V 4 bases short and J 5 bases short, with 9 bases between. The CDR3 DNA follows: TGTGCCAGCAGCTCGCCGACCCGAAACACCATATATTTT. Protein: CASSSPTRNTIYF.

This clonotype was counted a few times. The chain joins TRBV28 to TRBJ2-5; 8 bases are a match to TRBD2. The V gene's germline CDR1 is MDHEN and CDR2 SYDVKM. V lost 3 bases, J lost 1 base, and 10 bases stayed unmatched. The CDR3 is made up of 17 amino acids. Here the CDR3 DNA reads TGTGCCAGCAGTTTGGCGAATAGCGGGACCCTCCAAGAGACCCAGTACTTC. Translated, it gives CASSLANSGTLQETQYF.

V gene TRBV29-1 combines with J gene TRBJ1-2; a possible D gene is TRBD1 (5 bases). The CDR3 is 10 residues long. V dropped 4 bases and J dropped 8 bases, with 8 bases sitting between them. CDR1 SQVTM and CDR2 ANQGSEA come from the germline V gene. This CDR3 reads CSVGGRGYTF. The CDR3 DNA is TGCAGCGTTGGGGGCAGAGGCTACACCTTC.

This clonotype was counted ten times or more. The chain employs TRBV28 and TRBJ2-7; 9 bases are a match to TRBD2. The CDR3 covers 17 residues. J was trimmed by 3 bases and V by 7 bases; bases with no gene match: 16. Germline lookup yields CDR1 MDHEN and CDR2 SYDVKM. CDR3 bases: TGTGCCAGCACCCGGCAGTCTAGCGGGAACCTTGTCTACGAGCAGTACTTC. Translated, it gives CASTRQSSGNLVYEQYF.

This clonotype was recorded at least ten times. The V gene is TRBV12-3 or TRBV12-4, the J gene TRBJ2-2; D is unclear. Trimming took 3 bases from V and 1 from J, leaving 9 bases between them. The length of the CDR3 is 15 residues. CDR3 DNA: TGTGCCAGCAGTTTCCCTCAGCGGAACACCGGGGAGCTGTTTTTT. It encodes CASSFPQRNTGELFF.

There are many counts of this clonotype. The V and J genes are TRBV6-1 and TRBJ2-5; perhaps TRBD1 as D (6 bases). The CDR3 runs 13 residues. Trimming removed 7 bases at V and 1 base at J, with 10 bases between. In germline, CDR1 is MNHNS, CDR2 SASEGT. The CDR3 bases are TGTGCCAGCACAACAGGGTCCCAAGAGACCCAGTACTTC. Amino acids: CASTTGSQETQYF.

This rearrangement joins TRBV11-3 to TRBJ2-5; the match to TRBD1 covers 7 bases. The V gene end was trimmed by 3 bases and the J gene end by 5 bases; junction bases not matched to a gene: 9. Germline CDR1 is SGHNT and CDR2 is YENEEA. The CDR3 extends over 15 amino acids. CDR3 DNA sequence: TGTGCCAGCAGCTTCGTAGGGGCCAGGGGGGAGACCCAGTACTTC. This gives the protein CASSFVGARGETQYF.